Presented here are 4 T cell receptor beta chains from one specimen sequenced in a study of blood T cells in healthy people across ages. Next came a second PCR, run for roughly 6 to 11 cycles, which used a sample-barcoded 5' primer along with a J-beta primer mix. TCRdb recomputed calls from the 5' RACE reads with MiXCR, one row per CDR3 protein. The profile shows 600,000 to 650,000 distinct CDR3 sequences, approximately 59% of them singletons. The sequencing input was blood. The receptors here all came from a man aged 60-69 years in good health.

This clonotype was observed many times. V gene TRBV5-1 combines with J gene TRBJ2-1, with 9 bases that match TRBD1. The CDR3 contains 16 residues. From germline, CDR1 is SGHRS and CDR2 YFSETQ. The V and J ends lost 1 base and 7 bases, in that order; junction bases with no gene match: 9. CDR3: CASSLTLQGAGNEQFF. CDR3 sequence (DNA): TGCGCCAGCAGCTTGACACTACAGGGGGCTGGGAATGAGCAGTTCTTC. Full variable domain (remainder filled in from reference TRBV5-1 and TRBJ2-1): KAGVTQTPRYLIKTRGQQVTLSCSPISGHRSVSWYQQTPGQGLQFLFEYFSETQRNKGNFPGRFSGRQFSNSRSEMNVSTLELGDSALYLCASSLTLQGAGNEQFFGPGTRLTVL.

This clonotype was seen many times. V gene TRBV20-1 combines with J gene TRBJ2-7, with 12 bases that match TRBD2. The CDR3 spans 16 residues. Germline V CDR1 and CDR2: DFQATT, SNEGSKA (reference sequence). J was trimmed by 6 bases and V by 5 bases; bases with no gene match: 14. The CDR3 spells CSAPRTSGDGLSEQYF. The CDR3 DNA follows: TGCAGTGCTCCCCGGACTAGCGGGGACGGATTAAGCGAGCAGTACTTC.

The chain combines TRBV5-6 with TRBJ2-1, with D perhaps TRBD1 (6 bases). This CDR3 spans 15 amino acids. Germline CDR1 SGHDT, CDR2 YYEEEE. Trimming took 1 base from V and 0 from J, leaving 8 bases between them. CDR3 region: CASSLPDSSYNEQFF. The CDR3 DNA reads TGTGCCAGCAGCTTGCCGGACAGCTCCTACAATGAGCAGTTCTTC.

The chain links TRBV12-3 or TRBV12-4 to TRBJ2-3; TRBD2 is a possible D gene (5 bases). The CDR3 extends over 17 amino acids. The V end was cut by 8 bases, the J end by 1 base, with 22 bases between. The CDR3 region has the DNA TGTGCCAGCCGACCCGCCGGCCGGGGATGGGGCACAGATACGCAGTATTTT. It translates to CASRPAGRGWGTDTQYF.